The source of this T cell receptor (beta chain) is a study of tumor and adjacent non-tumor tissue in lung cancer. Study-wide background: Each sample yielded millions of productive TCRbeta reads on average. Study observations and caveats: Tumor repertoires had a smaller top 100 clone share than normal lung. Higher tumor TCR diversity was associated with shorter survival. Compared with tumor, normal lung showed significantly lower TCR diversity.

About this clonotype: Its matching antigen is unknown. The CDR3 does not close with the conserved phenylalanine or tryptophan, likely indicating a read error. It is unclear where the CDR3 begins or ends on the DNA, so no DNA is shown, and the CDR3 is as TCRdb lists it.

The library came from three nested PCR rounds adapted from ARM-PCR protocols. TCRdb ran MiXCR on the multiplex PCR reads and lists one entry per CDR3 protein. Of about 110,000 distinct CDR3 sequences listed, 84% are singletons. No cell sorting was done before RNA was extracted from the tissue. 14 amino acids form the CDR3, both terminal residues included. Germline V gives CDR1 SGHNT, CDR2 YYREEE (reference sequence). The sequence was obtained from a man aged 70 or older with non-small cell lung cancer. The chain combines TRBV5-4 with TRBJ2-5. The sequenced material came from lung tumor tissue. The CDR3 loop reads CASNLGGTVGTQYV.